The source of this T cell receptor (beta chain) is a study of OX40 agonist ivuxolimab in advanced cancers. About the study: Partial responses occurred in Three dose-escalation patients, one with hepatocellular carcinoma and two with cutaneous melanoma. General observations from the study: Undetermined was the antigen specificity of the expanded peripheral T cells.

This table comes from immunoSEQ multiplex PCR, and its TCRdb copy is limited to in-frame clones, with some not included. The table records roughly 53,000 clones, about four fifths of them present only once. Turning to this clone: Its antigen remains unknown.

The receptor comes from an adult with an advanced solid tumor such as melanoma, head and neck, liver or kidney cancer. This material consisted of CD4+ or CD8+ T cells sorted from blood, taken in a trial of the OX40 agonist ivuxolimab.

Here the CDR3 reads CASSNPTQGDYGYTF. In nucleotides, the CDR3 is TGTGCCAGCAGTAATCCGACTCAGGGAGACTATGGCTACACCTTC. The chain links TRBV6-5 to TRBJ1-2, with D perhaps matching TRBD1 (5 bases). The V end lost 5 bases, the J end lost 3 bases, and 16 bases lay between the germline ends. From germline, CDR1 is MNHEY and CDR2 SVGAGI. CDR3 length: 15 residues.